These T cell receptor beta chains were read from a single sample in a study of T cells in Graves' hyperthyroidism and ophthalmopathy. TCRdb called the multiplex PCR reads again in MiXCR, with one record for every CDR3 protein. The sample holds approximately 570,000 distinct CDR3 sequences; roughly 21% are singletons and the top ten take less than 55%. Sequencing was done on a sample of blood. The receptors stem from a man aged 40-55 years with Graves' ophthalmopathy. Each CDR3 is given with its conserved first and last residue. A D gene is named only where the DNA matches it firmly. For some rows the clone size is stated as once, few or many, or as a class when expanded; others skip it.

v_call: TRBV5-5
d_call: TRBD1
clone_size: few
j_call: TRBJ1-2
cdr3_nt: TGTGCCAGCAGCCTGTACAGGGGAAGTGGCTACACCTTC
cdr3_aa: CASSLYRGSGYTF

v_call: TRBV12-3/TRBV12-4
d_call: NA
clone_size: many
j_call: TRBJ2-1
cdr3_nt: TGTGCCAGCAGTTTTAGTAGCAATGAGCAGTTCTTC
cdr3_aa: CASSFSSNEQFF

v_call: TRBV29-1
d_call: TRBD1
clone_size: NA
j_call: TRBJ2-3
cdr3_nt: TGCAGCGTCCCACAGGGGGCTGGTGGTACGCAGTATTTT
cdr3_aa: CSVPQGAGGTQYF

v_call: TRBV3-1
d_call: TRBD1
clone_size: many
j_call: TRBJ1-2
cdr3_nt: TGTGCCAGCAGCCAAGATGACAGGGGAGGCGGCTACACCTTC
cdr3_aa: CASSQDDRGGGYTF

v_call: TRBV29-1
d_call: NA
clone_size: NA
j_call: TRBJ1-2
cdr3_nt: TGCAGCGTTGCCAGGGCCGGGGACTATGGCTACACCTTC
cdr3_aa: CSVARAGDYGYTF

v_call: TRBV27
d_call: NA
clone_size: few
j_call: TRBJ1-4
cdr3_nt: TGTGCCAGCAGCTTTTACGGGGACGAAAAACTGTTTTTT
cdr3_aa: CASSFYGDEKLFF

v_call: TRBV27
d_call: TRBD2
clone_size: few
j_call: TRBJ2-3
cdr3_nt: TGTGCCTGCGGGGGGTCCTCGGCAGATACGCAGTATTTT
cdr3_aa: CACGGSSADTQYF

v_call: TRBV20-1
d_call: NA
clone_size: few
j_call: TRBJ2-6
cdr3_nt: TGCAGTGCTAGAGATCGGAACTCTGGGGCCAACGTCCTGACTTTC
cdr3_aa: CSARDRNSGANVLTF

v_call: TRBV29-1
d_call: NA
clone_size: NA
j_call: TRBJ2-3
cdr3_nt: TGCAGCACCAGGCCAGATACAGATACGCAGTATTTT
cdr3_aa: CSTRPDTDTQYF

v_call: TRBV18
d_call: TRBD1
clone_size: few
j_call: TRBJ1-1
cdr3_nt: TGTGCCAGCTCAGTCTCAGGGGGCGCGCTCTTGAACACTGAAGCTTTCTTT
cdr3_aa: CASSVSGGALLNTEAFF

v_call: TRBV7-9
d_call: TRBD2
clone_size: few
j_call: TRBJ2-2
cdr3_nt: TGTGCCAGCAGCGGGACTAGCGGGAGTGTCGCCGGGGAGCTGTTTTTT
cdr3_aa: CASSGTSGSVAGELFF

v_call: TRBV27
d_call: NA
clone_size: NA
j_call: TRBJ2-6
cdr3_nt: TGTGCCAGCAGTCATTGGGCGGGGAGTACTGGGGCCAACGTCCTGACTTTC
cdr3_aa: CASSHWAGSTGANVLTF

v_call: TRBV2
d_call: NA
clone_size: NA
j_call: TRBJ2-5
cdr3_nt: TGTGCCAGCAACCCCGGGACGTACCAAGAGACCCAGTACTTC
cdr3_aa: CASNPGTYQETQYF

v_call: TRBV7-2
d_call: TRBD2
clone_size: many
j_call: TRBJ2-3
cdr3_nt: TGTGCCAGCAGCTTTGGACGGGGGGATGTGGATACGCAGTATTTT
cdr3_aa: CASSFGRGDVDTQYF

v_call: TRBV3-1
d_call: NA
clone_size: many
j_call: TRBJ1-3
cdr3_nt: TGTGCCAGCCGAAGGGACCTCTCTGGAAACACCATATATTTT
cdr3_aa: CASRRDLSGNTIYF

v_call: TRBV27
d_call: NA
clone_size: NA
j_call: TRBJ1-2
cdr3_nt: TGTGCCGGCAGTACCCGCTACCTTCCAGACAATGGCTACACCTTC
cdr3_aa: CAGSTRYLPDNGYTF

v_call: TRBV18
d_call: NA
clone_size: many
j_call: TRBJ2-7
cdr3_nt: TGTGCCAGCTCACCATTACACTCGGCGGAAAACGAGCAGTACTTC
cdr3_aa: CASSPLHSAENEQYF

v_call: TRBV7-2
d_call: TRBD1
clone_size: many
j_call: TRBJ2-3
cdr3_nt: TGTGCCAGCAGCCCCGAGACAGGGGGGAGAGATACGCAGTATTTT
cdr3_aa: CASSPETGGRDTQYF

v_call: TRBV18
d_call: NA
clone_size: many
j_call: TRBJ1-4
cdr3_nt: TGTGCCAGCTCACCACAGGCAGGAAATGAAAAACTGTTTTTT
cdr3_aa: CASSPQAGNEKLFF

v_call: TRBV20-1
d_call: TRBD1
clone_size: few
j_call: TRBJ2-7
cdr3_nt: TGCAGTGCATCCCGGGACAGAGCCTACGAGCAGTACTTC
cdr3_aa: CSASRDRAYEQYF

v_call: TRBV7-2
d_call: NA
clone_size: NA
j_call: TRBJ2-7
cdr3_nt: TGTGCCAGCAGCTTCGACACGTTTGCCTACGAGCAGTACTTC
cdr3_aa: CASSFDTFAYEQYF

v_call: TRBV6-2/TRBV6-3
d_call: TRBD2
clone_size: NA
j_call: TRBJ2-7
cdr3_nt: TGTGCCAGCAGTTACTCGGCGGGACTAGCAGGTTACGAGCAGTACTTC
cdr3_aa: CASSYSAGLAGYEQYF

v_call: TRBV6-1
d_call: TRBD1
clone_size: NA
j_call: TRBJ1-4
cdr3_nt: TGTGCCAGCAGTACTACACAGGGGCAAGATGAAAAACTGTTTTTT
cdr3_aa: CASSTTQGQDEKLFF

v_call: TRBV4-2
d_call: TRBD1
clone_size: NA
j_call: TRBJ2-7
cdr3_nt: TGTGCCAGCAGCCAAGGACAGGGTGTGTGGTACGAGCAGTACTTC
cdr3_aa: CASSQGQGVWYEQYF

v_call: TRBV18
d_call: TRBD2
clone_size: many
j_call: TRBJ2-5
cdr3_nt: TGTGCCAGCTCACCATCTAAGGGACTAGCGCAAGAGACCCAGTACTTC
cdr3_aa: CASSPSKGLAQETQYF

v_call: TRBV5-1
d_call: NA
clone_size: few
j_call: TRBJ2-2
cdr3_nt: TGCGCCAGCAGCTTAGGACAACACACCGGGGAGCTGTTTTTT
cdr3_aa: CASSLGQHTGELFF

v_call: TRBV7-2
d_call: TRBD2
clone_size: NA
j_call: TRBJ2-1
cdr3_nt: TGTGCCAGCAGCTTAGCGGCGGGAGATAGGTACAATGAGCAGTTCTTC
cdr3_aa: CASSLAAGDRYNEQFF

v_call: TRBV30
d_call: NA
clone_size: few
j_call: TRBJ2-2
cdr3_nt: TGTGCCTACCCGGGGGCCTGGTCCGGGGAGCTGTTTTTT
cdr3_aa: CAYPGAWSGELFF

v_call: TRBV7-3
d_call: NA
clone_size: many
j_call: TRBJ2-1
cdr3_nt: TGTGCCAGCAGCTTAACTTCTAGCCACAATGAGCAGTTCTTC
cdr3_aa: CASSLTSSHNEQFF

v_call: TRBV5-6
d_call: NA
clone_size: once
j_call: TRBJ2-7
cdr3_nt: TGTGCCAGCAGCCCGGGGTTCCAGGTCGTCTCCTACGAGCAGTACTTC
cdr3_aa: CASSPGFQVVSYEQYF

v_call: TRBV5-6
d_call: NA
clone_size: few
j_call: TRBJ1-1
cdr3_nt: TGTGCCAGCAGCTTGTTGAGCGGTGAAGCTTTCTTT
cdr3_aa: CASSLLSGEAFF

v_call: TRBV5-1
d_call: NA
clone_size: many
j_call: TRBJ2-3
cdr3_nt: TGCGCCAGCAGCTTGGGAGCAGGGTCCCCCACAGATACGCAGTATTTT
cdr3_aa: CASSLGAGSPTDTQYF

v_call: TRBV6-1
d_call: NA
clone_size: few
j_call: TRBJ1-6
cdr3_nt: TGTGCCAGCAGTCGACCCCGTGTAAATGGGAATTCACCCCTCCACTTT
cdr3_aa: CASSRPRVNGNSPLHF

v_call: TRBV7-9
d_call: TRBD1
clone_size: few
j_call: TRBJ2-5
cdr3_nt: TGTGCCAGCAGCTTAGGACAGGGGGCCTATGAGACCCAGTACTTC
cdr3_aa: CASSLGQGAYETQYF

v_call: TRBV10-3
d_call: TRBD1
clone_size: few
j_call: TRBJ1-5
cdr3_nt: TGTGCCATCAGTGAGGGCGGACAGGGCAATCAGCCCCAGCATTTT
cdr3_aa: CAISEGGQGNQPQHF

v_call: TRBV28
d_call: NA
clone_size: NA
j_call: TRBJ1-1
cdr3_nt: TGTGCCAGCCGGGGGGTTGGGGGGGGCGGTGGGACTGAAGCTTTCTTT
cdr3_aa: CASRGVGGGGGTEAFF

v_call: TRBV20-1
d_call: TRBD2
clone_size: many
j_call: TRBJ2-7
cdr3_nt: TGCAGTGCTGGTGGTAGCGGGAGCATTGGGCTCTACGAGCAGTACTTC
cdr3_aa: CSAGGSGSIGLYEQYF

v_call: TRBV9
d_call: TRBD2
clone_size: NA
j_call: TRBJ2-1
cdr3_nt: TGTGCCAGTGGAGCTAGCGGGAGGGTTGGGGATGAGCAGTTCTTC
cdr3_aa: CASGASGRVGDEQFF

v_call: TRBV6-1
d_call: TRBD1
clone_size: NA
j_call: TRBJ1-4
cdr3_nt: TGTGCCAGCAGTGAAGGGAGAAGGGGGCTGATTAATGAAAAACTGTTTTTT
cdr3_aa: CASSEGRRGLINEKLFF

v_call: TRBV12-3/TRBV12-4
d_call: NA
clone_size: many
j_call: TRBJ2-2
cdr3_nt: TGTGCCAGCAGTTTACGTGCGGGGGCGGACACCGGGGAGCTGTTTTTT
cdr3_aa: CASSLRAGADTGELFF